Below are 21 T cell receptor beta chains sequenced from a single sample in a study of cytomegalovirus exposure and HLA in healthy donors. Both 60 Vbeta primers and 13 Jbeta primers went into the PCR. Profiling relied on immunoSEQ multiplex PCR, and the TCRdb table lists in-frame clones only, not all of them. The top ten hold about 3% of the sample, which has 120,000 or so clones, about 83% seen once. The sample was PBMCs. The receptors were gathered from a man aged 25 to 45 in good health and CMV-seronegative.

This clone appeared a few times. The genes are TRBV5-1 and TRBJ2-1; 8 bases line up with TRBD1. J was trimmed by 0 bases and V by 9 bases; bases with no gene match: 11. This CDR3 spans 16 amino acids. Germline CDR1 is SGHRS and CDR2 is YFSETQ. In nucleotides, the CDR3 is TGCGCCATCACCCGGACAGGGATTTTCTCCTACAATGAGCAGTTCTTC. Encoded protein: CAITRTGIFSYNEQFF.

The chain has TRBV18 and TRBJ2-7, with TRBD2 matching over 10 bases. The CDR3 totals 17 residues. V lost 2 bases and J lost 3; bases outside the gene matches: 10. Germline V gives CDR1 KGHSH, CDR2 LQKENI. CDR3 residues: CASSPWSGGASRYEQYF. As DNA, the CDR3 is TGTGCCAGCTCACCATGGAGCGGGGGGGCTTCCCGCTACGAGCAGTACTTC.

This chain connects TRBV7-6 to TRBJ2-3, with D maybe TRBD1 (5 bases). This CDR3 region has 12 residues. The V end was cut by 6 bases, the J end by 6 bases, with 10 bases between. CDR1 and CDR2 (germline): SGHVS, FNYEAQ. The CDR3 DNA reads as TGTGCCAGCAGTTTTCAGGGCGATACGCAGTATTTT. Translation: CASSFQGDTQYF.

The chain joins TRBV27 to TRBJ1-1; weak D call: TRBD1 (6 bases). The germline CDR1 and CDR2 sequences are MNHEY and SMNVEV (reference sequence). Trimming stripped 2 bases from V and 1 base from J, with 11 bases between. This CDR3 contains 15 residues. CDR3 DNA sequence: TGTGCCAGCAGTTTAGGTCAGGGGACGAACACTGAAGCTTTCTTT. It is translated as CASSLGQGTNTEAFF.

The rearrangement joins TRBV11-3 to TRBJ2-7; 12 bases map to TRBD1. V lost 5 bases to trimming and J lost 7 bases; unmatched junction nucleotides: 3. CDR1 SGHNT and CDR2 YENEEA come from the germline V gene. The CDR3 covers 13 residues. In DNA form, the CDR3 reads TGTGCCAGCAGCCGGGACAGGGGGCAAGAGCAGTACTTC. Its protein is CASSRDRGQEQYF.

This chain joins TRBV5-8 and TRBJ1-1; TRBD1 might be the D (5 bases). Germline CDR1 and CDR2: SGHTS and YDEGEE. The V end was cut by 2 bases, the J end by 1 base, with 12 bases between. The CDR3 length is 15 residues. CDR3 amino acids: CASSLWGRSNTEAFF. CDR3 DNA sequence: TGTGCCAGCAGCTTATGGGGCAGGTCGAACACTGAAGCTTTCTTT. Full variable domain (rest looked up from reference TRBV5-8 and TRBJ1-1): EAGVTQSPTHLIKTRGQQATLRCSPISGHTSVYWYQQALGLGLQFLLWYDEGEERNRGNFPPRFSGRQFPNYSSELNVNALELEDSALYLCASSLWGRSNTEAFFGQGTRLTVV.

This rearrangement joins TRBV6-5 to TRBJ2-7, with D unresolved. From germline, CDR1 is MNHEY and CDR2 SVGAGI. Trimming removed 5 bases at V and 4 bases at J, with 6 bases between. The CDR3 spans 11 residues. The CDR3 reads CASSNQYEQYF. In DNA form, the CDR3 reads TGTGCCAGCAGTAATCAGTACGAGCAGTACTTC.

In this sample, this clone turned up once. The chain links TRBV5-1 to TRBJ1-1, with 7 bases fitting TRBD1. The CDR3 covers 13 residues. Germline V gene lookup returns CDR1 SGHRS and CDR2 YFSETQ. J was trimmed by 5 bases and V by 2 bases; bases with no gene match: 3. CDR3 residues: CASSFVTGTEAFF. The CDR3 nucleotides are TGCGCCAGCAGCTTCGTGACAGGGACTGAAGCTTTCTTT. The full variable domain, its missing parts supplied by reference TRBV5-1 and TRBJ1-1, is KAGVTQTPRYLIKTRGQQVTLSCSPISGHRSVSWYQQTPGQGLQFLFEYFSETQRNKGNFPGRFSGRQFSNSRSEMNVSTLELGDSALYLCASSFVTGTEAFFGQGTRLTVV.

CDR3 sequence (DNA): TGTGCCAGCAGTGTCTCCGGGACAGGGGTTCATTCACCCCTCCACTTT. Translation: CASSVSGTGVHSPLHF. J is TRBJ1-6 and V is TRBV6-1, with 10 bases fitting TRBD1. Per the germline V gene, CDR1 is MNHNS and CDR2 is SASEGT. This CDR3 is 16 amino acids long. V lost 4 bases, J lost 8 bases, and 8 bases stayed unmatched.

This sequence joins TRBV18 and TRBJ2-7, with D possibly being TRBD2 (6 bases). CDR3 length equals 16 residues. Germline values: CDR1 KGHSH, CDR2 LQKENI. The ends were cut back, 2 bases at V and 2 bases at J, with 16 bases in the middle. The chain's CDR3 is CASSPNSRDLAYEQYF. In DNA, the CDR3 is TGTGCCAGCTCACCAAACTCCAGGGACTTAGCCTACGAGCAGTACTTC.

The V gene is TRBV5-8, the J gene TRBJ1-4, with no clear D. Germline CDR1 is SGHTS and CDR2 is YDEGEE. V was pared by 6 bases and J by 4 bases, with 16 bases between. This CDR3 is built from 15 residues. CDR3 bases: TGTGCCAGCACCTCCGGTTCTAGCGGTAATGAAAAACTGTTTTTT. It yields the protein CASTSGSSGNEKLFF. The whole variable domain, filled in from reference TRBV5-8 and TRBJ1-4, reads EAGVTQSPTHLIKTRGQQATLRCSPISGHTSVYWYQQALGLGLQFLLWYDEGEERNRGNFPPRFSGRQFPNYSSELNVNALELEDSALYLCASTSGSSGNEKLFFGSGTQLSVL.

The rearrangement joins TRBV6-1 to TRBJ1-2, with D possibly being TRBD1 (6 bases). The ends were cut back, 3 bases at V and 4 bases at J, with 12 bases in the middle. CDR3 length: 14 residues. Germline V lookup: CDR1 MNHNS, CDR2 SASEGT. DNA of the CDR3: TGTGCCAGCAGTGACGAGGGGGTTGGCTATGGCTACACCTTC. Protein sequence: CASSDEGVGYGYTF.

This clone was counted between two and nine times. The genes are TRBV6-1 and TRBJ1-2, with 7 bases fitting TRBD1. The CDR3 contains 13 residues. Germline V gives CDR1 MNHNS, CDR2 SASEGT. The ends lost 6 bases at V and 2 bases at J; junction bases unmatched: 3. CDR3: CASREGQNYGYTF. The CDR3 bases are TGTGCCAGCAGGGAGGGACAGAACTATGGCTACACCTTC.

The chain employs TRBV4-2 and TRBJ1-6, with D possibly TRBD1 on 5 matching bases. CDR3 size: 20 residues. Germline V gives CDR1 LGHNA, CDR2 YNFKEQ. V lost 0 bases, J lost 0 bases, and 18 bases lay in between. The CDR3 loop is CASSQDLGGLSTSYNSPLHF. Written as DNA, the CDR3 is TGTGCCAGCAGCCAAGACCTGGGGGGACTGTCGACCTCCTATAATTCACCCCTCCACTTT.

This rearrangement joins TRBV7-9 to TRBJ1-4; weak D call: TRBD1 (6 bases). CDR3 length: 15 residues. Trimming left V 7 bases short and J 5 bases short, with 17 bases between. Germline V CDR1 and CDR2: SEHNR, FQNEAQ (reference sequence). This chain's CDR3 is CASTPSGQGNEKLFF. CDR3 bases: TGTGCCAGCACCCCCTCGGGGCAGGGGAATGAAAAACTGTTTTTT.

In its sample, this clone was seen a few times. The chain recombines TRBV7-9 with TRBJ1-6; 7 positions match TRBD1. The germline CDR1 and CDR2 sequences are SEHNR and FQNEAQ (reference sequence). The CDR3 spans 14 residues. V lost 8 bases and J lost 6; bases outside the gene matches: 7. The CDR3 here is CASGEDRTNSPLHF. DNA for the CDR3: TGTGCCAGCGGGGAGGACAGGACTAATTCACCCCTCCACTTT.

The chain is built from TRBV6-1 and TRBJ2-3, with a weak D call TRBD1 (6 bases). The CDR3 loop spans 15 amino acids. From germline, CDR1 is MNHNS and CDR2 SASEGT. The germline V and J ends were trimmed by 8 bases and 0 bases, with 15 bases remaining between them. In nucleotides, the CDR3 is TGTGCCAGCTCTAAGGACAGAACTAGCACAGATACGCAGTATTTT. Encoded protein: CASSKDRTSTDTQYF.

This chain joins TRBV28 and TRBJ2-5; 12 nucleotides line up with TRBD1. Germline loops: CDR1 MDHEN, CDR2 SYDVKM. This CDR3 has 16 residues. Trimming cost V 0 bases and J 5 bases; bases outside gene matches: 4. CDR3 nucleotide sequence: TGTGCCAGCAGTTTATGGGGACAGGGGGCAGGGGAGACCCAGTACTTC. Residues: CASSLWGQGAGETQYF.

V is TRBV19 and J is TRBJ1-4; D unresolved. Germline V lookup: CDR1 LNHDA, CDR2 SQIVND (reference sequence). Trimming shortened V by 7 bases and J by 8 bases, and 8 bases separated the two germline ends. The CDR3 totals 11 residues. The CDR3 DNA is TGTGCCAGTACCGAACGGGAAAAACTGTTTTTT. It encodes CASTEREKLFF.

The chain recombines TRBV4-1 with TRBJ1-2, with TRBD1 matching over 7 bases. CDR1 and CDR2 from the germline V gene are MGHRA and YSYEKL. The CDR3 has 14 amino acids. Germline trimming cut 4 bases from V and 4 bases from J; bases unmatched to any gene: 6. CDR3 amino acids: CASSPGTAVYGYTF. CDR3 bases: TGCGCCAGCAGCCCAGGGACAGCAGTCTATGGCTACACCTTC.

The rearrangement joins TRBV23-1 to TRBJ2-3; 13 bases line up with TRBD2. TRBV23-1 is noted as an ORF with a role that remains uncertain. After removal of 11 bases from V and 0 bases from J, the junction contained 20 bases not matched to a gene. This CDR3 is built from 20 residues. Written as DNA, the CDR3 is TGCGCCGGCGAGAGGGAACCCGGGACTAGCGGGATGTTGAGCACAGATACGCAGTATTTT. It specifies CAGEREPGTSGMLSTDTQYF.